This TCR beta chain is drawn from a study of T cell repertoires in cytomegalovirus infection. The wider study: Both a matching HLA type and CMV infection were indicated by public TCR beta signatures. Study-level results: Summed public TCR beta family frequency identified CMV carriers bearing the relevant HLA. There were HLA-C-restricted CMV-specific TCR beta clonotypes dominating the ex vivo response.

The CDR3 covers 15 residues. Germline V lookup: CDR1 LNHDA, CDR2 SQIVND (reference sequence). Trimming cost V 7 bases and J 0 bases, with 15 bases left between them. In its sample, this clonotype was seen a few times. No antigen is known for it. TCRdb recomputed calls from the reads with MiXCR, one row per CDR3 protein. The sample lists fewer than 550,000 distinct CDR3 sequences, approximately 25% occurring once. This chain connects TRBV19 to TRBJ1-1, with D perhaps TRBD1 (6 bases). The receptor was isolated from a human donor in good health (CMV status not recorded). Some clones in this sample may be carry-over from other donors' samples. The sequencing input was PBMCs. The CDR3 nucleotides read TGTGCCAGTAATGGGGGAGGGGGGGTGAACACTGAAGCTTTCTTT. This gives the protein CASNGGGGVNTEAFF. Drawing the rest from reference TRBV19 and TRBJ1-1, the complete variable domain is DGGITQSPKYLFRKEGQNVTLSCEQNLNHDAMYWYRQDPGQGLRLIYYSQIVNDFQKGDIAEGYSVSREKKESFPLTVTSAQKNPTAFYLCASNGGGGVNTEAFFGQGTRLTVV.